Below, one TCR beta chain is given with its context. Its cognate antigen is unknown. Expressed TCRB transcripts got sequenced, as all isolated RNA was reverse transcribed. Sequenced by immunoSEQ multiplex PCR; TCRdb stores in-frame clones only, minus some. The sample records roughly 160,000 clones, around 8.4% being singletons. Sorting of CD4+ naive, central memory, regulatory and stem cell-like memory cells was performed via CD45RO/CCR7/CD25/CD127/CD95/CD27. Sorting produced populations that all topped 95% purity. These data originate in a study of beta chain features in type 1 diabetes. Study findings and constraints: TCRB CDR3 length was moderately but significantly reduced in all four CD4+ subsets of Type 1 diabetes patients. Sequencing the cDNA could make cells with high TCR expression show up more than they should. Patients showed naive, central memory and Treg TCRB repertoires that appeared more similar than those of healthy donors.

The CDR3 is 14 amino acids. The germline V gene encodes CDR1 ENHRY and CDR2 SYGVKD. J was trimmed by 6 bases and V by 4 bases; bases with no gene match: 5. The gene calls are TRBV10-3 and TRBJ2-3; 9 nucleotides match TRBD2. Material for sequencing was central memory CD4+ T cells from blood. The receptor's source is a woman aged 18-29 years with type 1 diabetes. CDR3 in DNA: TGTGCCATCAGTGCTCTAGCGGGATCCGATACGCAGTATTTT. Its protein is CAISALAGSDTQYF.